These T cell receptor beta chains were read from a single sample in a study of cytomegalovirus exposure and HLA in healthy donors. Assay: immunoSEQ multiplex PCR; the TCRdb copy retains only in-frame clones and omits some. The repertoire has 130,000 or so clones, around 67% of them found once; the top ten carry less than 2.5%. Sequenced input: PBMCs. The receptors were gathered from a woman between 40 and 50 years old in good health and CMV-seropositive. Each CDR3 is given with its conserved first and last residue. Each record gives: clone size, CDR3 length, J gene, D gene, V gene, CDR3 DNA, CDR3 protein. A D gene is named only where the DNA matches it firmly. Clone size is not always given. Where it is, it says once, few, many or a class for expanded clones.

- | 14 | TRBJ1-5 | TRBD1 | TRBV5-4 | TGTGCCAGCAGCTCGGACAGGGCCTATCAGCCCCAGCATTTT | CASSSDRAYQPQHF
- | 14 | TRBJ1-2 | - | TRBV5-6 | TGTGCCAGCAGCTTGCAGGGAACGGGCTATGGCTACACCTTC | CASSLQGTGYGYTF
- | 18 | TRBJ2-2 | - | TRBV13 | TGTGCCAGCAGCTTAGTGACTGGGAGTGCTGCGAACACCGGGGAGCTGTTTTTT | CASSLVTGSAANTGELFF
- | 13 | TRBJ2-3 | - | TRBV18 | TGTGCCAGCTCACTTCCTAGCACAGATACGCAGTATTTT | CASSLPSTDTQYF
once | 12 | TRBJ2-1 | - | TRBV30 | TGTGCCTGGAGCCTACAGGGATTTGAGCAGTTCTTC | CAWSLQGFEQFF
- | 13 | TRBJ1-4 | - | TRBV15 | TGTGCCACCAGCAGAGACGGTCATGAAAAACTGTTTTTT | CATSRDGHEKLFF
- | 13 | TRBJ2-7 | - | TRBV7-2 | TGTGCCAGCAGCTTAGAGGGGTTGCAGGGGCAGTACTTC | CASSLEGLQGQYF
- | 13 | TRBJ2-7 | TRBD2 | TRBV30 | TGTGCCTGGGTGAAACCAGCGGGGGCGGAGCAGTACTTC | CAWVKPAGAEQYF
few | 19 | TRBJ2-3 | TRBD2 | TRBV2 | TGTGCCAGCAGTGACCGGCTAGCGGGGGGGCCTCAAGGTGCAGATACGCAGTATTTT | CASSDRLAGGPQGADTQYF
- | 16 | TRBJ1-1 | TRBD1 | TRBV4-3 | TGCGCCAGCAGCCAGGGGAGCACAGGGGGGAACACTGAAGCTTTCTTT | CASSQGSTGGNTEAFF
- | 15 | TRBJ2-7 | TRBD1 | TRBV19 | TGTGCCAGTAGTACAGCGGGGACAGGGTTCGGCGAGCAGTACTTC | CASSTAGTGFGEQYF
once | 14 | TRBJ1-2 | TRBD1 | TRBV2 | TGTGCCAGCGATAGATTACAGGGGCTAGAGGGCTACACCTTC | CASDRLQGLEGYTF
- | 15 | TRBJ1-1 | - | TRBV7-9 | TGTGCCAGCACCCCTTGGGGAGGGGGGAACACTGAAGCTTTCTTT | CASTPWGGGNTEAFF
- | 20 | TRBJ1-5 | - | TRBV19 | TGTGCCAGTAGTATCATCTCGCACACTATCGGGACAAAGAGTGGGCAGCCCCAGCATTTT | CASSIISHTIGTKSGQPQHF
- | 14 | TRBJ2-2 | TRBD1 | TRBV2 | TGTGCCAGCAGGCCGACAGGGTCGGCCGGGGAGCTGTTTTTT | CASRPTGSAGELFF
- | 15 | TRBJ1-2 | TRBD1 | TRBV7-2 | TGTGCCAGCAGCTCCACAGGACAGGAAGGCTATGGCTACACCTTC | CASSSTGQEGYGYTF
- | 14 | TRBJ1-5 | - | TRBV28 | TGTGCCAGCAGTTTTGGGGGGAATAATCAGCCCCAGCATTTT | CASSFGGNNQPQHF
- | 13 | TRBJ1-5 | TRBD1 | TRBV27 | TGTGCCAGCAGCTGGGACAGGGAGCGGCCCCAGCATTTT | CASSWDRERPQHF
once | 18 | TRBJ1-3 | - | TRBV28 | TGTGCCAGCACTACGGAATCGGGGAGGGACGCCTCTGGAAACACCATATATTTT | CASTTESGRDASGNTIYF
- | 14 | TRBJ2-7 | - | TRBV7-9 | TGTGCCAGCGGCTTAGGAGGGACAGTATACGAGCAGTACTTC | CASGLGGTVYEQYF
- | 15 | TRBJ1-1 | TRBD1 | TRBV6-5 | TGTGCCAGCAGCCAAAGACAGGGTGCGAGGACTGAAGCTTTCTTT | CASSQRQGARTEAFF
- | 16 | TRBJ1-1 | TRBD1 | TRBV11-2 | TGTGCCAGCAGCTTAGCCCGACAGGGGGGGAACACTGAAGCTTTCTTT | CASSLARQGGNTEAFF
- | 17 | TRBJ2-5 | TRBD2 | TRBV15 | TGTGCCACCAGCAGAGCACTTGGCGGGGGATCCCAAGAGACCCAGTACTTC | CATSRALGGGSQETQYF
- | 13 | TRBJ2-5 | - | TRBV28 | TGTGCCAGCAGTTACGGGATGGTGGAGACCCAGTACTTC | CASSYGMVETQYF
- | 19 | TRBJ2-7 | TRBD2 | TRBV4-2 | TGTGCCAGCAGCCGAGACCCGGGACTAGCGGGGGGAAGTAGGAGCGAGCAGTACTTC | CASSRDPGLAGGSRSEQYF
- | 11 | TRBJ1-1 | - | TRBV30 | TGTGCCTGGAACGGGAACACTGAAGCTTTCTTT | CAWNGNTEAFF
once | 15 | TRBJ2-1 | - | TRBV28 | TGTGCCAGCAGTTTAGGGGGGGGCGGGAGCCCTGAGCAGTTCTTC | CASSLGGGGSPEQFF
- | 15 | TRBJ2-6 | TRBD1 | TRBV6-1 | TGTGCTATCGGACAGGGCCCCTCTGGGGCCAACGTCCTGACTTTC | CAIGQGPSGANVLTF
- | 15 | TRBJ2-7 | TRBD1 | TRBV7-6 | TGTGCCAGCAGTGAATCGGCAGGGGGAAACTACGAGCAGTACTTC | CASSESAGGNYEQYF
- | 15 | TRBJ1-1 | TRBD1 | TRBV7-9 | TGTGCCAGCAGCTTAGTAGGACAGGAGAACACTGAAGCTTTCTTT | CASSLVGQENTEAFF
once | 14 | TRBJ1-2 | - | TRBV11-2 | TGTGCCAGCAGCCCAGGGACTCCCGGGGGTGGCTACACCTTC | CASSPGTPGGGYTF
- | 17 | TRBJ2-2 | - | TRBV4-1 | TGCGCCAGCAGCCCTTACGGGGGACAGCTCTCCACCGGGGAGCTGTTTTTT | CASSPYGGQLSTGELFF
- | 13 | TRBJ1-2 | TRBD1 | TRBV30 | TGTGCCTGGAGTACGGGGACAGCCTCGTTGCCCACCTTC | CAWSTGTASLPTF
- | 14 | TRBJ1-2 | - | TRBV5-6 | TGTGCCAGCAGCCCCCGTGGGAGTGGCTATGGCTACACCTTC | CASSPRGSGYGYTF
- | 13 | TRBJ1-2 | - | TRBV7-9 | TGTTCCAGCACCTTCCAGGGCGGTTCTGGCTACACCTTC | CSSTFQGGSGYTF